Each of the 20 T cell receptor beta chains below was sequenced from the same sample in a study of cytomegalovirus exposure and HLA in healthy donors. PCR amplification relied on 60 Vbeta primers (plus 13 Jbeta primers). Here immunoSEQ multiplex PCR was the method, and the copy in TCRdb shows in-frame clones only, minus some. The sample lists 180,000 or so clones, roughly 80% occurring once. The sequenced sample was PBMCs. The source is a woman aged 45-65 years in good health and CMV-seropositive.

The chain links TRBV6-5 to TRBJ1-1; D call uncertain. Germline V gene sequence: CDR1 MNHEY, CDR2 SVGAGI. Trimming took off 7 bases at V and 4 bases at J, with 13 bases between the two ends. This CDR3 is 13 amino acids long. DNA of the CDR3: TGTGCCAGCAAGTCCATGGGGAGCACTGAAGCTTTCTTT. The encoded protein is CASKSMGSTEAFF.

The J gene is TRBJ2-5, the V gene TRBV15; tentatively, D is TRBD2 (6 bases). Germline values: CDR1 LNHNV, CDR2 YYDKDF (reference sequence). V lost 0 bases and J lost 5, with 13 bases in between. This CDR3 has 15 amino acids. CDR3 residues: CATSRDPGGVETQYF. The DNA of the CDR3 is TGTGCCACCAGCAGAGATCCGGGCGGGGTTGAGACCCAGTACTTC. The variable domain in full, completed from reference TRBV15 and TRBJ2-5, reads DAMVIQNPRYQVTQFGKPVTLSCSQTLNHNVMYWYQQKSSQAPKLLFHYYDKDFNNEADTPDNFQSRRPNTSFCFLDIRSPGLGDTAMYLCATSRDPGGVETQYFGPGTRLLVL.

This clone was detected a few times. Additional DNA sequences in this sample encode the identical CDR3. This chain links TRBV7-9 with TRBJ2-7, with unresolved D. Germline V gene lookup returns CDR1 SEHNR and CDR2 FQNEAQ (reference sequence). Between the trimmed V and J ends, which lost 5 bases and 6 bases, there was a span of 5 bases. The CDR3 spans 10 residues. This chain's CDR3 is CASSPIEQYF. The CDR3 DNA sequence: TGTGCCAGCAGCCCCATCGAGCAGTACTTC.

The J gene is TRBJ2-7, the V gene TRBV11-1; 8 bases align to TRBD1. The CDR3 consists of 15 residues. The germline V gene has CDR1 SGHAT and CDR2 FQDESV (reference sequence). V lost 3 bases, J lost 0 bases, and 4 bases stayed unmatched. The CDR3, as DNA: TGTGCCAGCAGCTTTGCCGGACAGGGCTCCTACGAGCAGTACTTC. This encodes CASSFAGQGSYEQYF. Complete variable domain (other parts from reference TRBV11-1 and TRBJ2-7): EAEVAQSPRYKITEKSQAVAFWCDPISGHATLYWYRQILGQGPELLVQFQDESVVDDSQLPKDRFSAERLKGVDSTLKIQPAELGDSAMYLCASSFAGQGSYEQYFGPGTRLTVT.

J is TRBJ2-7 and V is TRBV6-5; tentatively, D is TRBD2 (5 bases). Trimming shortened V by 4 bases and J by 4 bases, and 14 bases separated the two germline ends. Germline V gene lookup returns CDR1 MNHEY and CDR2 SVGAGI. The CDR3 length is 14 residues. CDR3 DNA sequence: TGTGCCAGCAGTTGGGGAGTGGGAGATTACGAGCAGTACTTC. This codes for CASSWGVGDYEQYF.

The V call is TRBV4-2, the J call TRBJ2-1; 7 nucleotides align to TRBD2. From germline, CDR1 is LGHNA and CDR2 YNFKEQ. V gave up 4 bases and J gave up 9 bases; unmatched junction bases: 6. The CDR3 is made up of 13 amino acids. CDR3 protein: CASSREGGTEQFF. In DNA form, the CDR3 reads TGTGCCAGCAGCCGGGAGGGAGGTACTGAGCAGTTCTTC.

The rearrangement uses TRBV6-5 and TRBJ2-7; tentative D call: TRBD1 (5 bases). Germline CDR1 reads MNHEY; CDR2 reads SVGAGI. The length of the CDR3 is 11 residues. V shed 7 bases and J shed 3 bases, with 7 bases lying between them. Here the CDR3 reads CASTDSYEQYF. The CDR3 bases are TGTGCCAGCACCGACAGCTACGAGCAGTACTTC.

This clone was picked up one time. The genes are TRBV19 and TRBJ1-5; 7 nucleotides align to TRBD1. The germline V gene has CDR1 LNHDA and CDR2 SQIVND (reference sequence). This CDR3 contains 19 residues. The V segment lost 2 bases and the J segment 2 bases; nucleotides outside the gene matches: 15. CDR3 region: CASSIIPATGLIGNQPQHF. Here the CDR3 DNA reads TGTGCCAGTAGTATAATCCCCGCGACAGGGTTGATCGGCAATCAGCCCCAGCATTTT. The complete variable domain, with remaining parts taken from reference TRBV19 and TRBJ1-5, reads DGGITQSPKYLFRKEGQNVTLSCEQNLNHDAMYWYRQDPGQGLRLIYYSQIVNDFQKGDIAEGYSVSREKKESFPLTVTSAQKNPTAFYLCASSIIPATGLIGNQPQHFGDGTRLSIL.

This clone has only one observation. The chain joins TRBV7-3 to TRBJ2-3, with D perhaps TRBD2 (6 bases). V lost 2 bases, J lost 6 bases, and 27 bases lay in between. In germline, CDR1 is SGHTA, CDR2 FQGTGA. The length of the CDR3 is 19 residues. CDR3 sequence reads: CASSLLATRGSGTADTQYF. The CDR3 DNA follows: TGTGCCAGCAGCTTACTCGCAACGAGGGGTAGCGGAACCGCGGATACGCAGTATTTT.

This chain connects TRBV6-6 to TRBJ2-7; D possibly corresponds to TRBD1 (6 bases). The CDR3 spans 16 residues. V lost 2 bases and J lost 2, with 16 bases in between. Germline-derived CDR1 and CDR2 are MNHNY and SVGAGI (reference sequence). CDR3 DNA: TGTGCCAGCAGTTACCCCCGGACAGAGTACACCTACGAGCAGTACTTC. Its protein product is CASSYPRTEYTYEQYF.

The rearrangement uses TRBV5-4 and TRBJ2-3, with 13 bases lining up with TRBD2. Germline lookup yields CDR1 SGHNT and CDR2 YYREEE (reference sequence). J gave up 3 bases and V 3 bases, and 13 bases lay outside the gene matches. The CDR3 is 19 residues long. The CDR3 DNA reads TGTGCCAGCAGCTCGGACGGACTAGCGGGAGCAATCATAACAGATACGCAGTATTTT. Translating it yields CASSSDGLAGAIITDTQYF.

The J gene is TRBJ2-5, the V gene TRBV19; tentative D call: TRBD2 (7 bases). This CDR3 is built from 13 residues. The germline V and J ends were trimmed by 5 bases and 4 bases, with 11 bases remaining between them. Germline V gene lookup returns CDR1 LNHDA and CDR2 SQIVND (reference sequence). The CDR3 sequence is CASSVAGAETQYF. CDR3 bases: TGTGCCAGTAGTGTGGCGGGGGCAGAGACCCAGTACTTC.

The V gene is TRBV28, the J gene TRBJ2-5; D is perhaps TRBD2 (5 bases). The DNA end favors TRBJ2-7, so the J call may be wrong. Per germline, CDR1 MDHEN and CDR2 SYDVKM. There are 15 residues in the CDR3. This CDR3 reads CASIRAGVASNEQYF. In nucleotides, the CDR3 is TGTGCCAGCATTCGAGCCGGGGTCGCGTCGAACGAGCAGTACTTC.

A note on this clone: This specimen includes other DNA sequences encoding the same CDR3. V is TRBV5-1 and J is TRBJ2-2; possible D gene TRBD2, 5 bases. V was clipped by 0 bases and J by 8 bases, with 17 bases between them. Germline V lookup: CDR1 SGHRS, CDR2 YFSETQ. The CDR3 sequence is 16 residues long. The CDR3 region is CASSLAVDWITGELFF. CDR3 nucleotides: TGCGCCAGCAGCTTGGCGGTGGACTGGATCACTGGGGAGCTGTTTTTT.

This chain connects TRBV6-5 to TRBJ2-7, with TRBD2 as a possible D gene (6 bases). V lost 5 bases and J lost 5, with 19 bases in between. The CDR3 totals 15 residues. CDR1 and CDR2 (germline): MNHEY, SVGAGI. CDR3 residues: CASSPMREVYHEQYF. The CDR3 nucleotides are TGTGCCAGCAGTCCCATGAGGGAGGTATACCACGAGCAGTACTTC.

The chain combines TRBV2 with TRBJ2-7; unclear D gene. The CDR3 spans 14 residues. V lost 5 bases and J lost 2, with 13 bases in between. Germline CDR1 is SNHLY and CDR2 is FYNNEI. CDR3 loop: CASSPLGRTYEQYF. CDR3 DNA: TGTGCCAGCAGTCCCTTAGGCAGGACCTACGAGCAGTACTTC. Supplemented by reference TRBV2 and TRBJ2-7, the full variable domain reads EPEVTQTPSHQVTQMGQEVILRCVPISNHLYFYWYRQILGQKVEFLVSFYNNEISEKSEIFDDQFSVERPDGSNFTLKIRSTKLEDSAMYFCASSPLGRTYEQYFGPGTRLTVT.

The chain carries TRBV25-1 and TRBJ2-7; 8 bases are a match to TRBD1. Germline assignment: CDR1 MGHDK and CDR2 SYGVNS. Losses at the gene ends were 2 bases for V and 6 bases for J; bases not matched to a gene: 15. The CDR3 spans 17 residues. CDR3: CASSETAGGRGLLEQYF. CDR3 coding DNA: TGTGCCAGCAGTGAAACCGCAGGGGGCAGGGGCCTACTCGAGCAGTACTTC.

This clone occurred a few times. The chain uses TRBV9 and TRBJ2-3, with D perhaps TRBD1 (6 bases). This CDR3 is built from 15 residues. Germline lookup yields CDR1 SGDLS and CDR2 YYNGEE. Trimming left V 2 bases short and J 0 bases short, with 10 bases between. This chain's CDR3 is CASSVSTGSTDTQYF. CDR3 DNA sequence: TGTGCCAGCAGCGTCTCGACAGGCAGCACAGATACGCAGTATTTT.

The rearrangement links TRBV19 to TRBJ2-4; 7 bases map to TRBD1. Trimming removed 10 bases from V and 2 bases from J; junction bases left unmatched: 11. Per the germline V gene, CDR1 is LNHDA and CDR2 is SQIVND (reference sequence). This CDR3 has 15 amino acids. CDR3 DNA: TGTGCCACTCTCGACAGGGTCGGGACCAAAAACATTCAGTACTTC. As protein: CATLDRVGTKNIQYF.

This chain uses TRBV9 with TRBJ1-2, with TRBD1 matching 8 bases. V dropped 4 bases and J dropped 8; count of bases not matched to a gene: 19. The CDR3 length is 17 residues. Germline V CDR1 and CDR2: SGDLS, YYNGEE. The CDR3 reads CASSSQDRAILQTGYTF. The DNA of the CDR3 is TGTGCCAGCAGCTCACAGGACAGGGCCATTCTACAGACGGGCTACACCTTC.